This TCR beta chain was captured by sequencing in a study of CD8+CD57+ T cells in acquired aplastic anemia. Genomic DNA, the template, was used for profiling of the TCR beta VDJ and CDR3. TCRdb reprocessed the reads with MiXCR, giving one entry per CDR3 protein. The data hold 400,000 to 500,000 distinct CDR3 sequences, with 65% to 80% observed a single time. This clonotype was seen only a few times. Sequencing input: sorted CD4+, CD8+, or CD8+CD57+ T cells (not recorded which) from PBMCs. The sequence derives from a human donor in good health, serving as a control.

CDR3 region: CASSPPGDMNTEAFF. The CDR3 nucleotides read TGTGCCAGCAGCCCGCCGGGGGACATGAACACTGAAGCTTTCTTT. J is TRBJ1-1 and V is TRBV9; a possible D gene is TRBD1 (6 bases). The ends were cut back, 4 bases at V and 0 bases at J, with 13 bases in the middle. Germline-derived CDR1 and CDR2 are SGDLS and YYNGEE. This CDR3 comprises 15 residues.